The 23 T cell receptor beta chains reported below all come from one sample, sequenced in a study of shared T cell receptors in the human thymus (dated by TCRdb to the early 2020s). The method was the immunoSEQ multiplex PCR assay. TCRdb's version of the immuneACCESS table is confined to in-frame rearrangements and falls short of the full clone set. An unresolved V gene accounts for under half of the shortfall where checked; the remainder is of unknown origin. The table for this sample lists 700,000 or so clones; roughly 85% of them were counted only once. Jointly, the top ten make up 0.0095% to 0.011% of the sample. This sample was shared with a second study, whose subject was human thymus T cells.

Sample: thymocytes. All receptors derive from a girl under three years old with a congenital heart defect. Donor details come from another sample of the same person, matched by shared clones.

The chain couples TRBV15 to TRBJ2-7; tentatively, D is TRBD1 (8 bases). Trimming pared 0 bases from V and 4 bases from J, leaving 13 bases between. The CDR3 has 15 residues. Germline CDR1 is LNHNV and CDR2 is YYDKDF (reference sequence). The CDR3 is CATSRDHRGGYEQYF. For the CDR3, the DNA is TGTGCCACCAGCAGAGACCACAGGGGGGGATACGAGCAGTACTTC.

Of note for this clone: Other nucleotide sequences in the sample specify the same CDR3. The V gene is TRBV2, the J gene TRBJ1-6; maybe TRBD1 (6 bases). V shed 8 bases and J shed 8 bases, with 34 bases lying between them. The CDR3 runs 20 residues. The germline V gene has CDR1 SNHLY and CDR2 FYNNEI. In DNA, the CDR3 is TGTGCCAGCGGGACAAGAACCCTAGACCCCCCTCATCTAACGGATTCACCCCTCCACTTT. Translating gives CASGTRTLDPPHLTDSPLHF. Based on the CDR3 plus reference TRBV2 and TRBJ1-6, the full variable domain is EPEVTQTPSHQVTQMGQEVILRCVPISNHLYFYWYRQILGQKVEFLVSFYNNEISEKSEIFDDQFSVERPDGSNFTLKIRSTKLEDSAMYFCASGTRTLDPPHLTDSPLHFGNGTRLTVT.

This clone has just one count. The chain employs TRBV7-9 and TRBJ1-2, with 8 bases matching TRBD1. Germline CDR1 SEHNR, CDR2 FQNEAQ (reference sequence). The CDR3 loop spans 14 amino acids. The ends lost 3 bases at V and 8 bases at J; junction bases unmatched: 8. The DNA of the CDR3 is TGTGCCAGCAGCTTCGACAGGGGTCTTTACGGCTACACCTTC. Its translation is CASSFDRGLYGYTF. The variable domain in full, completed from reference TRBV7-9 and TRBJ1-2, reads DTGVSQNPRHKITKRGQNVTFRCDPISEHNRLYWYRQTLGQGPEFLTYFQNEAQLEKSRLLSDRFSAERPKGSFSTLEIQRTEQGDSAMYLCASSFDRGLYGYTFGSGTRLTVV.

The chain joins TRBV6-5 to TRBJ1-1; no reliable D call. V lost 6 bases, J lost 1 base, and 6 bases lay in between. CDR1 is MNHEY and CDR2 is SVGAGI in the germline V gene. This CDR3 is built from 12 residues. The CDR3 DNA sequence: TGTGCCAGCAGCACAGCGAACACTGAAGCTTTCTTT. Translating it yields CASSTANTEAFF.

CDR3 in DNA: TGTGCCAGCAGTTTATGGAGTGAAGCTTTCTTT. Translating it yields CASSLWSEAFF. The chain recombines TRBV28 with TRBJ1-1; unclear D gene. The CDR3 contains 11 residues. Per germline, CDR1 MDHEN and CDR2 SYDVKM. V lost 0 bases and J 7 bases, leaving 3 bases between the germline ends.

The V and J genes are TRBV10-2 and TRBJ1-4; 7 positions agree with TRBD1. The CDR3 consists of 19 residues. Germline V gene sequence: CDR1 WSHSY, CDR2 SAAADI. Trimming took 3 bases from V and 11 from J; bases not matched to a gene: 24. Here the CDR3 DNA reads TGCGCCAGCAGTGACTACGAGGCTTGGTTCGGGACAGCCCTGAGGAAACTGTTTTTT. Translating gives CASSDYEAWFGTALRKLFF.

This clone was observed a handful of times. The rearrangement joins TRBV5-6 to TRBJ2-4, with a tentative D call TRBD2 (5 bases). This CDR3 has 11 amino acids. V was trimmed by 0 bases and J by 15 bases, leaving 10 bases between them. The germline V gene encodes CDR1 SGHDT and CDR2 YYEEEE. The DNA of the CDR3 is TGTGCCAGCAGCTTGGGGGAGTGGGTGTACTTC. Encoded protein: CASSLGEWVYF.

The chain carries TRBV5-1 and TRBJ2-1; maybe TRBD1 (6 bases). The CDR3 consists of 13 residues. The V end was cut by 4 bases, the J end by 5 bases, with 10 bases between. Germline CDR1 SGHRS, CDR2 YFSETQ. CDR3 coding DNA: TGCGCCAGCAGCCAGGGGATCAACAATGAGCAGTTCTTC. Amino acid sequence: CASSQGINNEQFF.

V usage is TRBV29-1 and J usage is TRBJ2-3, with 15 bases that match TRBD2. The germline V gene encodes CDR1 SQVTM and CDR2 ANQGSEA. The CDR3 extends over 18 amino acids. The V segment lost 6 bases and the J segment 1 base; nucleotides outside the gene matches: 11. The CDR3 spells CSVPGLAGGRCGTDTQYF. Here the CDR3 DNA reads TGCAGCGTCCCGGGACTAGCGGGGGGAAGGTGCGGCACAGATACGCAGTATTTT.

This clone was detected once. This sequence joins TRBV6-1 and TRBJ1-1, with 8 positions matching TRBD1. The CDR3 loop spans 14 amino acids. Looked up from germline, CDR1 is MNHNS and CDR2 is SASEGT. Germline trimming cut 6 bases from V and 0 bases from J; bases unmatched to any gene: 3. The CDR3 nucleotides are TGTGCCAGCAGCCGGACAGGGATGAACACTGAAGCTTTCTTT. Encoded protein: CASSRTGMNTEAFF.

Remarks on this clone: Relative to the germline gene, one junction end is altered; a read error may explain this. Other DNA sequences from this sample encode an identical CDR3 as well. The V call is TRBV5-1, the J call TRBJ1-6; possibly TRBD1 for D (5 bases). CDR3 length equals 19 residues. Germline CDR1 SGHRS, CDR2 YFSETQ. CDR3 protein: CASSLGPGRGYPYNSPLHF. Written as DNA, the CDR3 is TGCGCCAGCAGCTTGGGGCCAGGACGGGGGTACCCCTATAATTCCCCCCTCCACTTT. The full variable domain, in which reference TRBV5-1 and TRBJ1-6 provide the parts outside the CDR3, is KAGVTQTPRYLIKTRGQQVTLSCSPISGHRSVSWYQQTPGQGLQFLFEYFSETQRNKGNFPGRFSGRQFSNSRSEMNVSTLELGDSALYLCASSLGPGRGYPYNSPLHFGNGTRLTVT.

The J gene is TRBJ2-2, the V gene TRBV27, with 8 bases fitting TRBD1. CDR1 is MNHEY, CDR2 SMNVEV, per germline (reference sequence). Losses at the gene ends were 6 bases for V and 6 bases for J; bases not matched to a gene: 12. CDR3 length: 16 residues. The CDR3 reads CASSERTGRLPGELFF. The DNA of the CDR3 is TGTGCCAGCAGCGAAAGGACAGGGCGGTTGCCCGGGGAGCTGTTTTTT.

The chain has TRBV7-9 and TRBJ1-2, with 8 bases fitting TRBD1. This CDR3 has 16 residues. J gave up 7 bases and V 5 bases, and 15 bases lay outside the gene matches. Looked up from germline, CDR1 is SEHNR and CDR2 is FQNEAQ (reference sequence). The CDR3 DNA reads TGTGCCAGCAGCAATAGGAACAATACAGGGGGAAGTGGCTACACCTTC. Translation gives CASSNRNNTGGSGYTF.

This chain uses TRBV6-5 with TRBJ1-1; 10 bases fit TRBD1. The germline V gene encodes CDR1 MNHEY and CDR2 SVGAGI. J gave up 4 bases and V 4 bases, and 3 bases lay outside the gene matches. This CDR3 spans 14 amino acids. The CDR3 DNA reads TGTGCCAGCAGTTTCGGGACAGGGGTCACTGAAGCTTTCTTT. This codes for CASSFGTGVTEAFF.

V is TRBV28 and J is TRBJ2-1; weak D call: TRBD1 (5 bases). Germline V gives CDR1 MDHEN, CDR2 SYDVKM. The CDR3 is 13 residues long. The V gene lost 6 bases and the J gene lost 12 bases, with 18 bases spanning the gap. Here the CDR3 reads CASSNPRVNRQFF. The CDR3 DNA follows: TGTGCCAGCAGCAACCCCAGGGTAAACCGGCAGTTCTTC.

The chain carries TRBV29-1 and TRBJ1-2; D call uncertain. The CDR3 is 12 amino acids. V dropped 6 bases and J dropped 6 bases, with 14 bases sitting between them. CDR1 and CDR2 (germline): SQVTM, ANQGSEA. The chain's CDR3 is CSVEAGRDGYTF. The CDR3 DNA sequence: TGCAGCGTCGAGGCGGGTCGGGATGGCTACACCTTC.

CDR3 region: CASSSSGGASDTQYF. CDR3 DNA: TGTGCCAGCAGCTCAAGCGGGGGGGCTTCAGATACGCAGTATTTT. The chain is built from TRBV11-2 and TRBJ2-3; 10 bases fit TRBD2. The length of the CDR3 is 15 residues. The germline gives CDR1 SGHAT, CDR2 FQNNGV. V lost 4 bases, J lost 4 bases, and 5 bases stayed unmatched.

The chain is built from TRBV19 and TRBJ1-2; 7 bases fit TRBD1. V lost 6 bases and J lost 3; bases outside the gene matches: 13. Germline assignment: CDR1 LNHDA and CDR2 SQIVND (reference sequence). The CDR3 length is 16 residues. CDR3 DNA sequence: TGTGCCAGTAGGCCCTATTTAACAGGGGAGCACTATGGCTACACCTTC. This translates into CASRPYLTGEHYGYTF.

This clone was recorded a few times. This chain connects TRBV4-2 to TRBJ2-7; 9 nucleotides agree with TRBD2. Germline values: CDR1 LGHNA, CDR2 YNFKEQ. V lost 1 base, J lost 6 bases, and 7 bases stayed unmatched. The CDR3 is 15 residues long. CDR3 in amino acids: CASSQVPAGGIEQYF. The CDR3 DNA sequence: TGTGCCAGCAGCCAAGTCCCAGCGGGGGGAATCGAGCAGTACTTC.

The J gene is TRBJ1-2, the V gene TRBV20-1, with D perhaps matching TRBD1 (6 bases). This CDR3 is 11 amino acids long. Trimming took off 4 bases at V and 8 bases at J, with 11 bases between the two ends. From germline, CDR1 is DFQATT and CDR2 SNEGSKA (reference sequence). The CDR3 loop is CSAKEGGGYTF. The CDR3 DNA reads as TGCAGTGCTAAGGAGGGGGGGGGCTACACCTTC.

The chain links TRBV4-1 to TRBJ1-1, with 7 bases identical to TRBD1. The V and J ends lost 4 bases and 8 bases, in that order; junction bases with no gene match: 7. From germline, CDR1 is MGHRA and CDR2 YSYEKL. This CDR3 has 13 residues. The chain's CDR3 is CASSRDSGIEAFF. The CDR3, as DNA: TGCGCCAGCAGCCGGGACAGCGGAATAGAAGCTTTCTTT.

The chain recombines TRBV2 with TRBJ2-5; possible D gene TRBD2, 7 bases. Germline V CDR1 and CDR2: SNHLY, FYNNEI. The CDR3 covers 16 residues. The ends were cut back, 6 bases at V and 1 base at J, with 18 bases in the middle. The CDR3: CASRRWGGITQETQYF. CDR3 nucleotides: TGTGCCAGCAGGAGGTGGGGGGGCATAACCCAAGAGACCCAGTACTTC.

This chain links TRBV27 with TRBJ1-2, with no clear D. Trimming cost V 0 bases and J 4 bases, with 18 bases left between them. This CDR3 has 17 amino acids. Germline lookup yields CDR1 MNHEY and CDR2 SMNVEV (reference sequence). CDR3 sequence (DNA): TGTGCCAGCAGTTTATCGAGGCCCACCCGGCTCCCCTATGGCTACACCTTC. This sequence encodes CASSLSRPTRLPYGYTF.